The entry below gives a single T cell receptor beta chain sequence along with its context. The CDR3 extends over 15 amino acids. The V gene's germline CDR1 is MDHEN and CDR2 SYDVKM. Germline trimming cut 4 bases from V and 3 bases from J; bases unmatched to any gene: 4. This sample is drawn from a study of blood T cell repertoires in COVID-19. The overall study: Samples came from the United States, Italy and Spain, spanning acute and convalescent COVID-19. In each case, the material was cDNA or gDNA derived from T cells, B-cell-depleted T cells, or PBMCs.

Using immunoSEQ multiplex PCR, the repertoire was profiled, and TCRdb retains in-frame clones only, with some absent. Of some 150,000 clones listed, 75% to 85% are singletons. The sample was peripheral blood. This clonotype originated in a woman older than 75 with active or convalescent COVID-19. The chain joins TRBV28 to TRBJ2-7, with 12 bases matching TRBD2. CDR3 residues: CASSSTSGSRYEQYF. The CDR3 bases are TGTGCCAGCAGTTCGACTAGCGGGAGTCGCTACGAGCAGTACTTC. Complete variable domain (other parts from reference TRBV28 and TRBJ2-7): DVKVTQSSRYLVKRTGEKVFLECVQDMDHENMFWYRQDPGLGLRLIYFSYDVKMKEKGDIPEGYSVSREKKERFSLILESASTNQTSMYLCASSSTSGSRYEQYFGPGTRLTVT.